The source of this TCR beta chain is a study of blood T cell repertoires in COVID-19. About the research overall: Sites across the United States, Italy and Spain contributed samples from acute and convalescent COVID-19. Sample material is recorded as cDNA or gDNA derived from T cells, B-cell-depleted T cells, or PBMCs.

J gave up 0 bases and V 4 bases, and 9 bases lay outside the gene matches. The CDR3 sequence is 17 residues long. Germline V CDR1 and CDR2: SGHVS, FQNEAQ. Per the original data handling: Reference gene primer amplification yielded estimated nucleated cell counts. Only in-frame clones appear in the TCRdb table, and some are missing; sequencing was by immunoSEQ multiplex PCR. The V and J calls and the clone size are those of that table, but D and trimming were determined from the DNA. The table lists 35,000 to 50,000 clones, about 90% of them singletons. Source material: peripheral blood. The TCR sequence derives from a woman in her 40s with acute or convalescent COVID-19. This chain joins TRBV7-8 and TRBJ1-5; 7 nucleotides line up with TRBD1. The CDR3 loop is CASSSRENRGSNQPQHF. In DNA form, the CDR3 reads TGTGCCAGCAGCTCCCGTGAGAACAGGGGTAGCAATCAGCCCCAGCATTTT.